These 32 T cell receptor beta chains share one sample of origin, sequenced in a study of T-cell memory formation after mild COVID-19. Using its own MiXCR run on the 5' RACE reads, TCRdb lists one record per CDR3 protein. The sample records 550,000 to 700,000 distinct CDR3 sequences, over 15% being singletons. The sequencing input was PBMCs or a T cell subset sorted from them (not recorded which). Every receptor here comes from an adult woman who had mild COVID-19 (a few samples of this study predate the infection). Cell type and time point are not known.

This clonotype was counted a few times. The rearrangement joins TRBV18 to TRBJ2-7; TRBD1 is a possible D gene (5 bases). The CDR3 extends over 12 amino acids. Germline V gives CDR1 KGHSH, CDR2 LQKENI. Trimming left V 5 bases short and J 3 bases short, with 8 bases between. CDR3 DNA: TGTGCCAGCTCATCGGACAACTACGAGCAGTACTTC. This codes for CASSSDNYEQYF.

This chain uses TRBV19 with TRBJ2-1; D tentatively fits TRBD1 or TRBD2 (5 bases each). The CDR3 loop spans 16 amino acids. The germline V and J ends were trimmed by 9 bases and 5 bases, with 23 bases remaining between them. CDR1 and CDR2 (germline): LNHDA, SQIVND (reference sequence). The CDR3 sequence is CASTTTGTGINNEQFF. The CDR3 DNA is TGTGCCAGCACAACGACCGGGACGGGGATTAACAATGAGCAGTTCTTC.

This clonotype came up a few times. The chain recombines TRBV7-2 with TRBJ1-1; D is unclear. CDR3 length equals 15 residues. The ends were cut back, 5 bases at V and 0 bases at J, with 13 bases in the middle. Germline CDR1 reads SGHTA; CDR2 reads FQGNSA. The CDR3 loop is CASSRAGTLNTEAFF. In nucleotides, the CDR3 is TGTGCCAGCAGCCGGGCCGGCACGTTGAACACTGAAGCTTTCTTT.

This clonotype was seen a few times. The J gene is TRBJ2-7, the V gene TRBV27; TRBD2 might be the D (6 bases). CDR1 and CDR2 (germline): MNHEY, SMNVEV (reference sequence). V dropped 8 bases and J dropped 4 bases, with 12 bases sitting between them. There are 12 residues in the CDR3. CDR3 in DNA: TGTGCCAGCCGACTAGGGGAGTACGAGCAGTACTTC. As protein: CASRLGEYEQYF.

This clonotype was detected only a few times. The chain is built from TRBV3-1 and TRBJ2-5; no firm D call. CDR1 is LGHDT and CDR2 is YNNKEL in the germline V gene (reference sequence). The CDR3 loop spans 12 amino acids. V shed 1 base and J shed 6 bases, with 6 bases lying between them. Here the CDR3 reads CASSQASKTQYF. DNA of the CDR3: TGTGCCAGCAGCCAAGCGTCGAAGACCCAGTACTTC.

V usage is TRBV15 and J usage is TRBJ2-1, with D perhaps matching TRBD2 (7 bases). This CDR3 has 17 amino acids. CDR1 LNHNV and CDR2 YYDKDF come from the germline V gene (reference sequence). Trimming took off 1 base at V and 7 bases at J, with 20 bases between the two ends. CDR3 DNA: TGTGCCACCAGCAGAGGGTCGAAGGGAGGGGGGGTAAATGAGCAGTTCTTC. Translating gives CATSRGSKGGGVNEQFF.

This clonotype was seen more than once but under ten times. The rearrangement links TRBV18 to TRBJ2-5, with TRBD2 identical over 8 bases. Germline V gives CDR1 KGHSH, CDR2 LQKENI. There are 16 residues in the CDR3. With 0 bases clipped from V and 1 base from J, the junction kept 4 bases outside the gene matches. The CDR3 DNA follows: TGTGCCAGCTCACCACCAGGCGGGGGGAGCCAAGAGACCCAGTACTTC. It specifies CASSPPGGGSQETQYF.

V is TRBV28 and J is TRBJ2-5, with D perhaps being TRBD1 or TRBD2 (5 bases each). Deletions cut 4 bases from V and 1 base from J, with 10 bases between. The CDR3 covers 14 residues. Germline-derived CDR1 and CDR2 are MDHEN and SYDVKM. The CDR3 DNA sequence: TGTGCCAGCAGTTGGGGACGGGTCCAAGAGACCCAGTACTTC. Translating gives CASSWGRVQETQYF.

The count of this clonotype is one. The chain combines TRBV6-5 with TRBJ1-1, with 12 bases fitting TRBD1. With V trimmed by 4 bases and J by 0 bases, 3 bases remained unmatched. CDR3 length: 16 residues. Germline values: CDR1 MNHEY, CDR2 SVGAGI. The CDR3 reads CASSSGTGGVNTEAFF. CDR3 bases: TGTGCCAGCAGTTCCGGGACAGGGGGCGTGAACACTGAAGCTTTCTTT.

This CDR3 is CASSILAGGTGELFF. DNA for the CDR3: TGTGCCAGTAGTATTCTAGCGGGGGGCACCGGGGAGCTGTTTTTT. The gene calls are TRBV19 and TRBJ2-2; 11 bases are shared with TRBD2. Germline CDR1 reads LNHDA; CDR2 reads SQIVND (reference sequence). The V segment lost 3 bases and the J segment 4 bases; nucleotides outside the gene matches: 1. This CDR3 spans 15 amino acids.

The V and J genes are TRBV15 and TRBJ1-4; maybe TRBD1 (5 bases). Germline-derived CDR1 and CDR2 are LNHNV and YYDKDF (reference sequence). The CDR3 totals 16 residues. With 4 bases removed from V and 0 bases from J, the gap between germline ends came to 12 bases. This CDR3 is CATSIGTFSTNEKLFF. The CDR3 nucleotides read TGTGCCACCAGCATAGGGACTTTCTCAACTAATGAAAAACTGTTTTTT.

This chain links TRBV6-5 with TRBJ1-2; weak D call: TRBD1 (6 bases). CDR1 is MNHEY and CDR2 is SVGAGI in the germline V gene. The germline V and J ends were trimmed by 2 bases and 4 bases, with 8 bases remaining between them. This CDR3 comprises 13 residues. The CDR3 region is CASSYQGIYGYTF. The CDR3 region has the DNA TGTGCCAGCAGTTACCAGGGGATCTATGGCTACACCTTC.

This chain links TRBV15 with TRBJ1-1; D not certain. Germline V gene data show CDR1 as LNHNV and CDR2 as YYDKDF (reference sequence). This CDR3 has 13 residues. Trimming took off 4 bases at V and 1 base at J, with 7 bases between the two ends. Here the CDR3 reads CATSKVQNTEAFF. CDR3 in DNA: TGTGCCACCAGCAAGGTCCAGAACACTGAAGCTTTCTTT. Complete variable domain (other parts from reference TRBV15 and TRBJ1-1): DAMVIQNPRYQVTQFGKPVTLSCSQTLNHNVMYWYQQKSSQAPKLLFHYYDKDFNNEADTPDNFQSRRPNTSFCFLDIRSPGLGDTAMYLCATSKVQNTEAFFGQGTRLTVV.

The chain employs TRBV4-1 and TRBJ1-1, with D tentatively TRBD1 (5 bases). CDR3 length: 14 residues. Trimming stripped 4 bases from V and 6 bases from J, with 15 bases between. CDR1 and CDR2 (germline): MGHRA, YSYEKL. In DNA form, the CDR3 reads TGCGCCAGCAGCCCCGCACCAGGGTACGCTGAAGCTTTCTTT. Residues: CASSPAPGYAEAFF.

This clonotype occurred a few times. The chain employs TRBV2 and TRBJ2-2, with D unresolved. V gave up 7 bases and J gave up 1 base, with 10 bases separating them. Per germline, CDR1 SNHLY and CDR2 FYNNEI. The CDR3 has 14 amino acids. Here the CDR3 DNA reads TGTGCCAGCAAAGAATGGGGGAACACCGGGGAGCTGTTTTTT. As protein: CASKEWGNTGELFF.

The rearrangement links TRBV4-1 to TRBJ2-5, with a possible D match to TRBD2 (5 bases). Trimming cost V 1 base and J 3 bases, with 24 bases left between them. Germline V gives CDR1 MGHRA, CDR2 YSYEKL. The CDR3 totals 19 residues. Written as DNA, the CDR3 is TGCGCCAGCAGCCAAGTGCCCGAGTTAAGTGGGCCGAGGGAAGAGACCCAGTACTTC. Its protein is CASSQVPELSGPREETQYF.

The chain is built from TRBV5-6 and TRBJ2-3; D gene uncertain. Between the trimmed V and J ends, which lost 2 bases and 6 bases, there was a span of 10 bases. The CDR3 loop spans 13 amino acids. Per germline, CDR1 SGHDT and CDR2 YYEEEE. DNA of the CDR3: TGTGCCAGCAGCTTACAGTTTGCGGATACGCAGTATTTT. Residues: CASSLQFADTQYF. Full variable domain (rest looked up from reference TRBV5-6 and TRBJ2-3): DAGVTQSPTHLIKTRGQQVTLRCSPKSGHDTVSWYQQALGQGPQFIFQYYEEEERQRGNFPDRFSGHQFPNYSSELNVNALLLGDSALYLCASSLQFADTQYFGPGTRLTVL.

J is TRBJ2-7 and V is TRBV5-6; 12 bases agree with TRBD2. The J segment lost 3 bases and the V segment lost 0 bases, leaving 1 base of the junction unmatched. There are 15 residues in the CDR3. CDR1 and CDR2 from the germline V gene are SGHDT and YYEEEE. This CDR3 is CASSLGLAGDYEQYF. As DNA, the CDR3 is TGTGCCAGCAGCTTGGGACTAGCGGGAGACTACGAGCAGTACTTC.

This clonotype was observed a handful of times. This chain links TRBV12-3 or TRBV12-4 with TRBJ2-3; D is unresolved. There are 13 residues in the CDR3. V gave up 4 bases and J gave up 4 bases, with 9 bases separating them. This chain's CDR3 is CASSYENADTQYF. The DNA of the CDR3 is TGTGCCAGCAGTTATGAAAATGCAGATACGCAGTATTTT.

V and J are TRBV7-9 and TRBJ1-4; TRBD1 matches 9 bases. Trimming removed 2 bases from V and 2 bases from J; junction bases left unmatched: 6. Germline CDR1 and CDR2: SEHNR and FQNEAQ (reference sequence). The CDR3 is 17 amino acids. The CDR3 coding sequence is TGTGCCAGCAGCTTAACAGGGGGCGCATCGACTAATGAAAAACTGTTTTTT. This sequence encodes CASSLTGGASTNEKLFF.

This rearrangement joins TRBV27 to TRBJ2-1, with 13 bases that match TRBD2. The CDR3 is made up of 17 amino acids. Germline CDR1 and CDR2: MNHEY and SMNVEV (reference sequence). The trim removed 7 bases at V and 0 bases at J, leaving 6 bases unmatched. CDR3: CASNSGTSGNSYNEQFF. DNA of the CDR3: TGTGCCAGCAACTCCGGGACTAGCGGGAACTCCTACAATGAGCAGTTCTTC.

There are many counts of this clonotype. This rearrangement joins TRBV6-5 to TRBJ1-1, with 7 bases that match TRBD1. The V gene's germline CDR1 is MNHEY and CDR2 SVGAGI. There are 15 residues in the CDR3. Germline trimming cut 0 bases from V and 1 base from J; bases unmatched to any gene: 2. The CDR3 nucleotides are TGTGCCAGCAGTTACTCAGGGACAGAGAACACTGAAGCTTTCTTT. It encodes CASSYSGTENTEAFF.

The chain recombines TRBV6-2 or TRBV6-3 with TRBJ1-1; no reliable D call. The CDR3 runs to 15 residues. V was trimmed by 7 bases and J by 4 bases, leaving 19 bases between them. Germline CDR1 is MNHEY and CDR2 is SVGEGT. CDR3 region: CASNLLGPTRTEAFF. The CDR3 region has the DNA TGTGCCAGCAATCTTTTGGGCCCAACCCGCACTGAAGCTTTCTTT.

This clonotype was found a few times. The CDR3 DNA follows: TGTGCCAGCACCCTAGGCCGGAGAAACACCATATATTTT. It codes for CASTLGRRNTIYF. The chain uses TRBV7-9 and TRBJ1-3; no clear D. This CDR3 is 13 amino acids long. Deletions cut 7 bases from V and 5 bases from J, with 12 bases between. Germline values: CDR1 SEHNR, CDR2 FQNEAQ (reference sequence).

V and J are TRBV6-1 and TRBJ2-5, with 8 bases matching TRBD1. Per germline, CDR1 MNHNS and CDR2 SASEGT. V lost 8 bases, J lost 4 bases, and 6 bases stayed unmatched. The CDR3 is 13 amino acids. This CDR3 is CASGQGARETQYF. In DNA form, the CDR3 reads TGTGCCAGCGGGCAGGGGGCGCGAGAGACCCAGTACTTC.

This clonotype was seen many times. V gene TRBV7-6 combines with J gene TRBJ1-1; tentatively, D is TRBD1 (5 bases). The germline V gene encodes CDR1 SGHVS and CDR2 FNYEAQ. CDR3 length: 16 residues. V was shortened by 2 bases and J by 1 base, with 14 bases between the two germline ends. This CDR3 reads CASSLYGGETNTEAFF. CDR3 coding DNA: TGTGCCAGCAGCTTATACGGGGGTGAGACGAACACTGAAGCTTTCTTT.

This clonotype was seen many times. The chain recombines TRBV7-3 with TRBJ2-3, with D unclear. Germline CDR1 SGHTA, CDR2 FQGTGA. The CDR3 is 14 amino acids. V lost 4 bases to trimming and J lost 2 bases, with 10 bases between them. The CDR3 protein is CASSSTPNTDTQYF. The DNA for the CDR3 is TGTGCCAGCAGCTCCACCCCTAACACAGATACGCAGTATTTT.

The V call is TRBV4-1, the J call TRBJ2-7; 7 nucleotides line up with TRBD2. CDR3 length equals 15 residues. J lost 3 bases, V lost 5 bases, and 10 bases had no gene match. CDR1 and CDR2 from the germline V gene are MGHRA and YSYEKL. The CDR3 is CASSLEAGRNYEQYF. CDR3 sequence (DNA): TGCGCCAGCAGCTTAGAAGCGGGACGGAACTACGAGCAGTACTTC.

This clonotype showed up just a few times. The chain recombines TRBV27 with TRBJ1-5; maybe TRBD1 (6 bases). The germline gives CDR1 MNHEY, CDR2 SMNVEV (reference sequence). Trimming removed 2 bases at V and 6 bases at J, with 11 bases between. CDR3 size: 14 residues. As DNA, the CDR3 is TGTGCCAGCAGTTTAGCAGGGGTGAGTCAGCCCCAGCATTTT. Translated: CASSLAGVSQPQHF.

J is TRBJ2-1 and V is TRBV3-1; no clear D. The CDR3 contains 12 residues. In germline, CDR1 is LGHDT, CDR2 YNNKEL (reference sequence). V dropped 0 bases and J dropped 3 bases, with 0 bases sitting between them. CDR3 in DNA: TGTGCCAGCAGCCAAGACTACAATGAGCAGTTCTTC. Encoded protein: CASSQDYNEQFF.

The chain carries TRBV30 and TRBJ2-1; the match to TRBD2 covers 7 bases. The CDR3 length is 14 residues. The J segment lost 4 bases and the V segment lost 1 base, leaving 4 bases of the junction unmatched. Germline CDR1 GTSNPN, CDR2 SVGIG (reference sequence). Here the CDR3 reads CAWSAAGLYNEQFF. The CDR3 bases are TGTGCCTGGAGTGCAGCGGGGCTATACAATGAGCAGTTCTTC.

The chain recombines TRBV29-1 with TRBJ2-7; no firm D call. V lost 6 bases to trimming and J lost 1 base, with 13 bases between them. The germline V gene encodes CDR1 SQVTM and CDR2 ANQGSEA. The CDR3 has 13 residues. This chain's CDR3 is CSVAPKNSYEQYF. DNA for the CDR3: TGCAGCGTGGCTCCGAAGAATTCCTACGAGCAGTACTTC.